Listed below are T cell receptor beta chains from one sample, sequenced in a study of T cell repertoires in cytomegalovirus infection. TCRdb passed the reads through MiXCR, listing each CDR3 protein once. The sample lists under 850,000 distinct CDR3 sequences, 35% to 40% seen once, with under 3% in the top ten. Sequencing used PBMCs. All receptors come from a human donor in good health (CMV status not recorded). Some clones in this sample may be carry-over from other donors' samples. Both conserved end residues are trimmed from each CDR3. Some rows mark clone size as missing; the rest say once, few, many or name a class of expanded clone.

TRBJ1-6,NA,TRBV6-1,ASSESLNSPLH
TRBJ1-5,NA,TRBV18,ASSPPGDRVNQPQH
TRBJ1-4,NA,TRBV3-1,ASSRATQGARNEKLF
TRBJ2-7,NA,TRBV2,ASSDPASGSFIE
TRBJ1-5,many,TRBV7-8,ASSQDGISNQPQH
TRBJ2-7,once,TRBV6-1,ASRPGTAPYEQY
TRBJ2-7,many,TRBV5-4,ASSLLMAGGLQQY
TRBJ2-3,NA,TRBV4-3,ASSQTSGSTDTQY
TRBJ1-3,many,TRBV7-9,ASSLPPLTGNTIY
TRBJ1-2,NA,TRBV6-5,ASSYSYRGYGYT
TRBJ1-5,NA,TRBV6-6,ASREHQPQH
TRBJ2-1,NA,TRBV5-6,ASQVQIGTSYNEQF
TRBJ2-7,NA,TRBV11-2,ASSLEGTGDYEQY
TRBJ2-7,NA,TRBV5-1,ASAPQGNGEQY
TRBJ2-5,NA,TRBV6-1,ASSGRKPREETQY
TRBJ1-1,NA,TRBV5-1,ASSPGSIGTRAF
TRBJ2-7,NA,TRBV5-1,ASSLARVETDEQY
TRBJ2-7,NA,TRBV7-2,ASSLGTSGSSYEQY
TRBJ1-1,NA,TRBV7-2,ASSPRVRVTEAF
TRBJ1-3,once,TRBV20-1,SAADRVAGNTIY
TRBJ2-3,few,TRBV11-2,ASSSWTSGSRDTQY